This TCR beta chain appears in the sequencing data of a study of cytomegalovirus exposure and HLA in healthy donors (dated by TCRdb to about 2017). As for the study more broadly: An earlier analysis of several hundred of the donors reported approximately 290 Gb of sequence data and some 120 million unique TCR beta sequences from 150 million to 200 million T cells. An early release covering roughly 600 HLA-typed donors comprised 300 to 350 gigabases of sequencing data and tens of millions of unique TCR sequences. Of the 398 genotyped donors, around 81% fell in the genetic ancestry cluster associated with self-reported Caucasian donors. The aim of the study was to test whether cataloging public T cell receptors could identify signatures of past pathogen exposure. The study used immunosequencing to profile the T cell repertoires of 666 subjects and linked those repertoires to cytomegalovirus serostatus. In addition to the first cohort of hundreds of subjects, a separate validation cohort of 120 different subjects was used. To predict cytomegalovirus infection status, the study combined high-throughput TCR immunosequencing, statistical association of individual TCRs with disease status, and machine learning. To study patterns of TCR occurrence, a later analysis re-analyzed previously published TCR beta repertoires from around 700 donors and added high-resolution HLA genotyping. Rather than using new phenotypic data, the later analysis identified candidate immune exposures from TCR beta sequences and from how often those sequences occurred across donors. In an earlier analysis of 550 to 700 of the donors, high-throughput TCR beta sequencing was used to judge whether each TCR beta V gene segment behaved as functional or pseudogenic. Donor age, sex, ethnicity and CMV serostatus were compiled together with the repertoire data. A later genetic analysis took genome-wide SNP genotypes for about three fifths of the 666 donors and used that subset as a discovery cohort. Every discovery cohort repertoire had been produced on one sequencing platform. Class I and class II HLA loci were covered by the typing at four-digit resolution. Typing coverage varied by locus: about 629-630 donors for A, B, C, DRB1 and DQB1; around 560 for DQA1; some 610 for DPA1; approximately 490 for DPB1. Because of strong linkage in the cohort, roughly five DR-DQ haplotypes were treated as single units for association and clustering. Among 350 to 400 genotyped donors of the cohort, an average of 235,054 unique TCR beta nucleotide sequences were sequenced per donor, roughly 18% of them non-productive.

Of note for this clone: Which antigen it targets is not known. Base qualities are not provided; no much larger clone lies one nucleotide away.

The library was produced with the immunoSEQ multiplex PCR assay. The multiplex PCR relied on a mix of 60 forward primers for TCR Vbeta segments and 13 reverse primers for TCR Jbeta segments. The CDR3 region of rearranged TCR beta genes was amplified from genomic DNA by a multiplex PCR assay. The amplified TCR beta libraries were sequenced on the Illumina HiSeq System as 87-base-pair reads. The study's own analysis went as follows. Across the 670 or so repertoires, a later analysis counted 80 million or so unique TCR beta chains, 9.5 million to 12 million of which were shared by at least two donors. Raw reads were error-corrected and collapsed into unique sequences with a nearest-neighbor algorithm that merged closely related sequences to remove PCR and sequencing errors. V, D and J gene segments were assigned by aligning CDR3 sequences to IMGT reference sequences. For a sequence to be retained, a match of at least six nucleotides was required to both a V gene segment and a J gene segment. A rearrangement counted as productive if the CDR3 had no stop codons and remained in frame with V and J, and every other rearrangement counted as non-productive. Following IMGT convention, CDR3 was defined as the stretch from the second conserved V-encoded cysteine up to the conserved J-encoded phenylalanine. In an earlier analysis of around 640 of the donors, sequences lacking an unambiguous match to a single V gene segment were excluded. An earlier analysis of approximately 590 of the donors classified V segments as functional when productive rearrangements were above 56.7% and as segregating when the standard deviation between donors was above 5%. To diagnose cytomegalovirus status from the catalog of TCR beta chain sequences, a statistical classification framework was built. V and J gene assignment, in a later analysis, came from comparing TCR nucleotide sequences with IMGT/GENE-DB human TR gene sequences. The TCRdist pipeline was used in a later analysis to assign CDR3 sequences and most-parsimonious VDJ recombination scenarios. In a later analysis, each TCR beta chain was defined by its CDR3 amino acid sequence together with its V-gene family, and reads without a unique V-gene family were excluded. To address suspected cross-contamination and a sequencing artifact, a later analysis removed some 620 highly shared, low-generation-probability nucleotide sequences. For each public chain, a later analysis derived a clonal expansion index from normalized ranks of inferred template counts within each repertoire. In a later analysis, generation probabilities were computed using a VDJ recombination model fitted to out-of-frame rearrangements, and the results were checked against IGoR. Hypergeometric tests were used in a later analysis to score TCR-TCR, TCR-HLA and TCR-CMV co-occurrence, with a repertoire-size bias correction applied to the TCR pairs. In a later analysis, false discovery rates were estimated by permuting HLA or CMV assignments 20 times. A later analysis grouped co-occurring TCRs with DBSCAN, adding TCRdist sequence similarity when clustering within HLA-allele-positive subsets. Co-occurrence clustering excluded repertoires with fewer than 30,000 or more than 120,000 public chains, plus five with anomalous nucleotide sharing. TCRdb re-hosts the immuneACCESS table, in-frame sequences only. Its copies lack some clones; in the studies checked, an unresolved V gene accounts for under half of them, and the cause for the rest is not known. V and J calls plus clone size are reproduced from that table; the DNA served to infer D and trimming. Present in this sample are 150,000 to 200,000 clones, 83% of which were seen just once. About 1.6% of the sample comes from the top ten.

Findings and caveats that apply to the study as a whole: In an earlier analysis of 450 to 750 of the donors, most TCR beta V segments appeared in productive rearrangements about 87% or about 30% of the time, broadly matching IMGT annotations. A group of highly shared sequence variants was considered likely to be a technical artifact of the sequencing pipeline. Most CMV-associated TCR beta chains appeared to be HLA-restricted in a later analysis, and the HLA associations seemed to be driven largely by CMV exposure. Three of the identified cytomegalovirus-associated TCR beta chains were confirmed in vitro to be specific for cytomegalovirus antigens. The authors suggested that the approach could potentially be extended to other disease states and immunological phenotypes. Some IMGT-functional V segments, including TRBV6-2 and TRBV6-3, could not be distinguished by the 87-base-pair reads and were therefore excluded. At a false discovery rate of 0.05, a later analysis linked 15,000 to 20,000 TCR beta sequences to specific HLA alleles. Sequencing depth was assumed to be roughly uniform across donors in the presence/absence analyses, though that assumption may not hold. While some public TCRs were present in many individuals, most TCR sequences turned up only very rarely across donors. The classifier was reported to diagnose cytomegalovirus status with high specificity and sensitivity in both the original cohort and the validation cohort. The study listed 150 to 200 TCR beta chains as associated with cytomegalovirus. A further reported finding was that TCR beta sequences accurately predicted the HLA-A and HLA-B alleles for most subjects in the first cohort. For the cohort, immune exposure information was limited to CMV serostatus. According to a later genetic analysis, donors in an Asian-associated ancestry cluster had fewer N-insertions in productive TCRs than the approximately 690-donor mean. Only TCR beta chains were sequenced in this cohort, and the absence of alpha or paired-chain data limited detectable features. In a later analysis, HLA-associated TCR beta chains showed more clonal expansion and lower generation probabilities than non-associated chains that were equally common. When HLA alleles, especially DR and DQ, strongly co-occurred, TCR associations were difficult to assign to individual alleles. Correlated functional status among segregating V segments might be attributable to linkage disequilibrium, but an unknown experimental factor could not be ruled out. HLA typing was unavailable for some donors at each locus, so association tests used only the typed subset. A later analysis found that TCR association rates varied across HLA loci, with DRB1 alleles showing the most associated TCRs and HLA-C alleles the fewest. In a later analysis, several top co-occurrence clusters were reported to appear linked to parvovirus B19, influenza, CMV and Epstein-Barr virus. In a later genetic analysis, a missense DCLRE1C variant was associated with V-gene and J-gene trimming of TCR beta chains, and the association was replicated in an independent cohort. Because counts were too low, about 15 rarely observed V segments, including chromosome 9 orphons, were left out of the earlier analysis of some 600 of the donors.

Sequences SQVTM (CDR1) and ANQGSEA (CDR2) are obtained from the germline V gene. From the cysteine through the phenylalanine, the CDR3 covers 12 amino acids. The DNA shown is the 36-base CDR3, in frame from base 1. Here V drops 6 bases and J drops 7 bases, and the junction holds 7 bases not matched to any gene. In total, roughly 670 healthy bone marrow donors made up the cohort. At the time of sampling, every cohort member was nominally healthy, though immune exposures that went unrecorded were likely present. The donor tested CMV seronegative, placing the donor among the 350 to 400 seronegative members of the cohort. Each donor provided a peripheral blood sample, and peripheral blood mononuclear cells were used for TCR beta sequencing. The Qiagen DNeasy Blood Extraction Kit was used to extract genomic DNA from the blood cell samples.

The sample was PBMCs. This chain joins TRBV29-1 to TRBJ1-2; TRBD1 fits 8 bases in the junction. The receptor's source is a man between 50 and 59 years old in good health and CMV-seronegative. The CDR3 amino acid sequence is: CSVPSGGGGYTF. The DNA sequence is as follows: TGCAGCGTACCGTCAGGGGGCGGTGGCTACACCTTC.